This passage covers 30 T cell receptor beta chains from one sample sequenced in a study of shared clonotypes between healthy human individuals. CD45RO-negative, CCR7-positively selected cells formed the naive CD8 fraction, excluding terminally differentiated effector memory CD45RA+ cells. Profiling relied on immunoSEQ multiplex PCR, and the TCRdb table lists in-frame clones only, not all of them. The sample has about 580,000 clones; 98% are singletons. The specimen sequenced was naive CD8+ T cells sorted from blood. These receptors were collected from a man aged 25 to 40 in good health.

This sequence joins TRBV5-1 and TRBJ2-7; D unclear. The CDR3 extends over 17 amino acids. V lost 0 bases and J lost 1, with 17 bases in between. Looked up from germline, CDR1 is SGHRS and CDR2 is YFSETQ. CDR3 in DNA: TGCGCCAGCAGCTTGGAAGCGACGTCATCGTCGTCCTACGAGCAGTACTTC. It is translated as CASSLEATSSSSYEQYF.

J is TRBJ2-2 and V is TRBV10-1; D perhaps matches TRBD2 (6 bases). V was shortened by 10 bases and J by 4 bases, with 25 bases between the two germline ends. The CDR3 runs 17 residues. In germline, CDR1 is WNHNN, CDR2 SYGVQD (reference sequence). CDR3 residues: CATSPPGVGPATGELFF. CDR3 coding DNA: TGCGCCACCTCGCCACCGGGGGTAGGCCCTGCCACCGGGGAGCTGTTTTTT.

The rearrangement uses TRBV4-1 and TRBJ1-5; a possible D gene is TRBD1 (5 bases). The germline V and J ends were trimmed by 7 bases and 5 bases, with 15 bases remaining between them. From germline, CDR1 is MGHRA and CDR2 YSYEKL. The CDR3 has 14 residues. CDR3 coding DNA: TGCGCCAGCACCCCAGAGCAGGGCTATCAGCCCCAGCATTTT. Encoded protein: CASTPEQGYQPQHF.

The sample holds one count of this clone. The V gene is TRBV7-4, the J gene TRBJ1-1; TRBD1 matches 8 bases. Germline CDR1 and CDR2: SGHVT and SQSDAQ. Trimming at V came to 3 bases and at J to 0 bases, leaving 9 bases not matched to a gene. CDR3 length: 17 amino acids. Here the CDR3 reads CASSFLPQTGVNTEAFF. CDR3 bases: TGTGCCAGCAGCTTCCTGCCCCAGACAGGGGTGAACACTGAAGCTTTCTTT. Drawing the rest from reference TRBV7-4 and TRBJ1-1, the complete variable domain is GAGVSQSPRYKVAKRGRDVALRCDSISGHVTLYWYRQTLGQGSEVLTYSQSDAQRDKSGRPSGRFSAERPERSVSTLKIQRTEQGDSAVYLCASSFLPQTGVNTEAFFGQGTRLTVV.

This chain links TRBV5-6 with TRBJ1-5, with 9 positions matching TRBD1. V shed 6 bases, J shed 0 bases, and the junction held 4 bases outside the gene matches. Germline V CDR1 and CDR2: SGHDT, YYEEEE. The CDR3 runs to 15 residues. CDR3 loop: CASKQGAGSNQPQHF. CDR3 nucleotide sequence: TGTGCCAGCAAACAGGGGGCGGGTAGCAATCAGCCCCAGCATTTT.

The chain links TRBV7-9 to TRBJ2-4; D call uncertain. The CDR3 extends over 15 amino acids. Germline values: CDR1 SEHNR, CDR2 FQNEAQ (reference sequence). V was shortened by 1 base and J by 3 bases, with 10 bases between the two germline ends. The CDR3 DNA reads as TGTGCCAGCAGCTTAGATCGGAGAAACAAAAACATTCAGTACTTC. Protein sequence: CASSLDRRNKNIQYF.

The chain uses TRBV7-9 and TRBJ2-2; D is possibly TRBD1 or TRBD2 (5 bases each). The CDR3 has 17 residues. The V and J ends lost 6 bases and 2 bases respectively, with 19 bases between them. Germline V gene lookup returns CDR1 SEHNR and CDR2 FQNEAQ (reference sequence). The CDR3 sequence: CASRPPAGTENTGELFF. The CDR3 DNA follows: TGTGCCAGCAGACCTCCTGCCGGGACCGAAAACACCGGGGAGCTGTTTTTT.

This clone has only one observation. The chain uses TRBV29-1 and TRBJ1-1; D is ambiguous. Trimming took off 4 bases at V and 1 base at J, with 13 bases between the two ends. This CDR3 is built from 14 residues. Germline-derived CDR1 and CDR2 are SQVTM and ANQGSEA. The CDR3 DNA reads TGCAGCGTTGTTGTCGCCATCAAGAACACTGAAGCTTTCTTT. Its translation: CSVVVAIKNTEAFF.

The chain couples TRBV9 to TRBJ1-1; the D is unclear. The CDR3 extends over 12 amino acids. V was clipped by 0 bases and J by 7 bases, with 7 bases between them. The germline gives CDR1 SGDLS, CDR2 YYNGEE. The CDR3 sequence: CASSVGGREAFF. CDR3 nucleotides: TGTGCCAGCAGCGTAGGTGGACGTGAAGCTTTCTTT. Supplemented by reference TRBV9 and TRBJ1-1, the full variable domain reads DSGVTQTPKHLITATGQRVTLRCSPRSGDLSVYWYQQSLDQGLQFLIQYYNGEERAKGNILERFSAQQFPDLHSELNLSSLELGDSALYFCASSVGGREAFFGQGTRLTVV.

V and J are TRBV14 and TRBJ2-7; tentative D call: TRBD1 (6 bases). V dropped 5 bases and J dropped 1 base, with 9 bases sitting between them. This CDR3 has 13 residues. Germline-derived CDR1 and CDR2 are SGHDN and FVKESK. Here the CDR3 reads CASSITGSYEQYF. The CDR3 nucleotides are TGTGCCAGCAGCATCACAGGGTCCTACGAGCAGTACTTC. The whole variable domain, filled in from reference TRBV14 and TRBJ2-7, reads EAGVTQFPSHSVIEKGQTVTLRCDPISGHDNLYWYRRVMGKEIKFLLHFVKESKQDESGMPNNRFLAERTGGTYSTLKVQPAELEDSGVYFCASSITGSYEQYFGPGTRLTVT.

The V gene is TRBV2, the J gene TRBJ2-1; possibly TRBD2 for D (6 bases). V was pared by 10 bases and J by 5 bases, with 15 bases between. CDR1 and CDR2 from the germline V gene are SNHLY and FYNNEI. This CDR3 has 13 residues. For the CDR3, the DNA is TGTGCCACAGCGACTAGTTCCCACAATGAGCAGTTCTTC. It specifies CATATSSHNEQFF.

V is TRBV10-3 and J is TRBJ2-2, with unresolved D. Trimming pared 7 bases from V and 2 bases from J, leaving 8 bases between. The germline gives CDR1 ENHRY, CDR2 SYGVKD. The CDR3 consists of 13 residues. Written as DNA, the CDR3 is TGTGCCATCAATGGCGATAACACCGGGGAGCTGTTTTTT. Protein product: CAINGDNTGELFF.

The CDR3 sequence: CSVQTTANYGYTF. CDR3 coding DNA: TGCAGCGTTCAAACTACAGCTAACTATGGCTACACCTTC. This chain connects TRBV29-1 to TRBJ1-2; D unclear. Germline V gene lookup returns CDR1 SQVTM and CDR2 ANQGSEA. The CDR3 is made up of 13 amino acids. Trimming left V 5 bases short and J 0 bases short, with 10 bases between.

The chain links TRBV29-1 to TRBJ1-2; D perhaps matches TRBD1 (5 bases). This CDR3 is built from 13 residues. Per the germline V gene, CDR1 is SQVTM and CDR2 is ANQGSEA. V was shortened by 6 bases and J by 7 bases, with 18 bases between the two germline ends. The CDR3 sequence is CSVRGAYGGGYTF. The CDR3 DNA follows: TGCAGCGTCCGCGGGGCGTACGGCGGTGGCTACACCTTC.

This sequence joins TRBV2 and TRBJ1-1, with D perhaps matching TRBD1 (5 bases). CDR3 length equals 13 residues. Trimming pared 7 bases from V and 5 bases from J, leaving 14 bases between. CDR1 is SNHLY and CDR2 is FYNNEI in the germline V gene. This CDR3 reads CASTGQSGTEAFF. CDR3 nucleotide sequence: TGTGCCAGCACCGGGCAGTCAGGGACTGAAGCTTTCTTT.

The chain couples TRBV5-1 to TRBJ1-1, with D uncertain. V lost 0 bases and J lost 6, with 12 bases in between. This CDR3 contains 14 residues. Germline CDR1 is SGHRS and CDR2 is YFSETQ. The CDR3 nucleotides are TGCGCCAGCAGCTTGGAGGTAAACCCCCCTGAAGCTTTCTTT. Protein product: CASSLEVNPPEAFF. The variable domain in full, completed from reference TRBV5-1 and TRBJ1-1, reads KAGVTQTPRYLIKTRGQQVTLSCSPISGHRSVSWYQQTPGQGLQFLFEYFSETQRNKGNFPGRFSGRQFSNSRSEMNVSTLELGDSALYLCASSLEVNPPEAFFGQGTRLTVV.

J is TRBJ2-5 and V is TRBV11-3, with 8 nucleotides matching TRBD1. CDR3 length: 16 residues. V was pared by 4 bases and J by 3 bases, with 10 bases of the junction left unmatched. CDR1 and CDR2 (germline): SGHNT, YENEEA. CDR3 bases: TGTGCCAGCAGCTCCGGGACAGGAGGATATGAAGAGACCCAGTACTTC. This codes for CASSSGTGGYEETQYF.

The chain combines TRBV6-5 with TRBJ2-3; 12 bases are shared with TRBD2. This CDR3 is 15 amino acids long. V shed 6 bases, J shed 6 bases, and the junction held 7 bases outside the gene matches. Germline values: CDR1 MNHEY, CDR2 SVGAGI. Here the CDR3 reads CASRPGTSGWDTQYF. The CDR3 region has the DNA TGTGCCAGCAGGCCCGGGACTAGCGGGTGGGATACGCAGTATTTT.

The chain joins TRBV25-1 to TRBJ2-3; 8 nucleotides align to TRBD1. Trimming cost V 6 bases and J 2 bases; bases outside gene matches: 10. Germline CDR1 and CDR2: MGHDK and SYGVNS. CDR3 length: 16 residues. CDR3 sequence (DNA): TGTGCCAGCAGCTCGACCCGGGACAGGAACACAGATACGCAGTATTTT. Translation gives CASSSTRDRNTDTQYF.

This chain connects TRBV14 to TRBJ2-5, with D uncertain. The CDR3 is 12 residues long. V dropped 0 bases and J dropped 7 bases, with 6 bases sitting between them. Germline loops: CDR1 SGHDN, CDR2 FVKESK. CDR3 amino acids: CASSQDPWTQYF. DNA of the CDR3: TGTGCCAGCAGCCAAGATCCATGGACCCAGTACTTC. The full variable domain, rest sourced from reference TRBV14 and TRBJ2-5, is EAGVTQFPSHSVIEKGQTVTLRCDPISGHDNLYWYRRVMGKEIKFLLHFVKESKQDESGMPNNRFLAERTGGTYSTLKVQPAELEDSGVYFCASSQDPWTQYFGPGTRLLVL.

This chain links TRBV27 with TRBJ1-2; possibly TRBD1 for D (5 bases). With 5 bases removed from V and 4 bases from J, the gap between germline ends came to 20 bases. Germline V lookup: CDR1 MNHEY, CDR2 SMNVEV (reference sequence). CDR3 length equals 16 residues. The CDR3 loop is CASSTRDGATGYGYTF. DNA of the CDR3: TGTGCCAGCAGTACCCGGGACGGAGCAACCGGCTATGGCTACACCTTC.

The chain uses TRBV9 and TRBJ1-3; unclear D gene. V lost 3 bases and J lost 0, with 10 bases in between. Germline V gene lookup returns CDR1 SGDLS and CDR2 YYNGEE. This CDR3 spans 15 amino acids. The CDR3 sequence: CASSERTDSGNTIYF. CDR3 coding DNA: TGTGCCAGCAGCGAAAGGACCGACTCTGGAAACACCATATATTTT.

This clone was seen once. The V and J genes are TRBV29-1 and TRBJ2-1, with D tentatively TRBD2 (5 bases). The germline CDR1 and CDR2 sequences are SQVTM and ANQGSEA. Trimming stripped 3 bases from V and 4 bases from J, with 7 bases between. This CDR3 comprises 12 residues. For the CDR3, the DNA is TGCAGCGTTGACTCGGGGTACAATGAGCAGTTCTTC. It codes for CSVDSGYNEQFF.

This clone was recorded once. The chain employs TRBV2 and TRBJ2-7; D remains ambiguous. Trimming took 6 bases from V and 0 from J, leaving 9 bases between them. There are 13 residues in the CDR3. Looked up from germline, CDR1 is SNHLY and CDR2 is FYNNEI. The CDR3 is CASRRTVSYEQYF. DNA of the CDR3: TGTGCCAGCAGGAGAACGGTCTCCTACGAGCAGTACTTC. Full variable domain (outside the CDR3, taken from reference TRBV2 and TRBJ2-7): EPEVTQTPSHQVTQMGQEVILRCVPISNHLYFYWYRQILGQKVEFLVSFYNNEISEKSEIFDDQFSVERPDGSNFTLKIRSTKLEDSAMYFCASRRTVSYEQYFGPGTRLTVT.

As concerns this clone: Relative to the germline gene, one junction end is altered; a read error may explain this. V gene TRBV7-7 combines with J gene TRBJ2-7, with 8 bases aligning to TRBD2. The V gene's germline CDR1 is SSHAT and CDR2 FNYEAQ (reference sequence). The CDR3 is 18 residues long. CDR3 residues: CASSLAPPGRGVSYEQYF. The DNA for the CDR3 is TGTGCTAGCAGCTTAGCACCGCCGGGGCGGGGGGTTTCCTACGAGCAGTACTTC.

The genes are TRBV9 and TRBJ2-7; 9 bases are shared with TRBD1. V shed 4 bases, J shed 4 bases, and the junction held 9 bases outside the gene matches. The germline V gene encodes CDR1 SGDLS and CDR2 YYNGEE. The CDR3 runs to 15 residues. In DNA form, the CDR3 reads TGTGCCAGCAGCTCCGGACAGGGGAGGTCGTACGAGCAGTACTTC. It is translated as CASSSGQGRSYEQYF.

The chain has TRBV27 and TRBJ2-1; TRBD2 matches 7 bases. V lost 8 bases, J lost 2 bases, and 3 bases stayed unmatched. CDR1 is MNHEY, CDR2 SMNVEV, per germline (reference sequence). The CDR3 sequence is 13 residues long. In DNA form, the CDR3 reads TGTGCCAGCTGGGACTACCCCTACAATGAGCAGTTCTTC. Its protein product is CASWDYPYNEQFF.

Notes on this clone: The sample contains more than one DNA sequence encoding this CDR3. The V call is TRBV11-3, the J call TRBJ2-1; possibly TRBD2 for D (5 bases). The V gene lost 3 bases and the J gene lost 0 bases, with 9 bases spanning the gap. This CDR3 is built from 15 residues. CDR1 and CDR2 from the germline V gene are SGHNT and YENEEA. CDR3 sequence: CASSFTGSSYNEQFF. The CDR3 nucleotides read TGTGCCAGCAGCTTTACGGGAAGCTCCTACAATGAGCAGTTCTTC.

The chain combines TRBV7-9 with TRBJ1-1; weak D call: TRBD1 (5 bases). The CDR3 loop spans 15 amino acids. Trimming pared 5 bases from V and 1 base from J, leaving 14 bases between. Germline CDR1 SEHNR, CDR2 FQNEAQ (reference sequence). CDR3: CASSVQGTGNTEAFF. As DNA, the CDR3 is TGTGCCAGCAGCGTTCAGGGAACGGGGAACACTGAAGCTTTCTTT.

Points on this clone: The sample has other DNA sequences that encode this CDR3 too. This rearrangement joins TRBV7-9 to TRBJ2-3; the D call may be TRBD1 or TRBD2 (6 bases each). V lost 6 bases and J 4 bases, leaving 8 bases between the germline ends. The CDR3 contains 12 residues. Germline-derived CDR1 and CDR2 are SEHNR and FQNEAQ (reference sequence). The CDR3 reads CASRGGADTQYF. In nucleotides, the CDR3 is TGTGCCAGCAGGGGGGGCGCAGATACGCAGTATTTT.